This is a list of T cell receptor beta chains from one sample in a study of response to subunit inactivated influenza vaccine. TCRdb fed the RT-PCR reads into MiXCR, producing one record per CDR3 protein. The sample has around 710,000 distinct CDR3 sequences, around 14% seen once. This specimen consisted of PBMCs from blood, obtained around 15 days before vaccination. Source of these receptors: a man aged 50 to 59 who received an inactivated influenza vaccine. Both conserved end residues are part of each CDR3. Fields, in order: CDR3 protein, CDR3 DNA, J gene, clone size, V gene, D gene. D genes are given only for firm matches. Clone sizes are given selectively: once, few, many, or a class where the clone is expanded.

cdr3_aa: CSVEEWTGNTGELFF; cdr3_nt: TGCAGCGTTGAGGAATGGACAGGGAACACCGGGGAGCTGTTTTTT; j_call: TRBJ2-2; clone_size: many; v_call: TRBV29-1; d_call: TRBD1
cdr3_aa: CASSLTKTMDGYTF; cdr3_nt: TGCGCCAGCAGCTTGACAAAAACCATGGATGGCTACACCTTC; j_call: TRBJ1-2; clone_size: many; v_call: TRBV5-1; d_call: NA
cdr3_aa: CASSLVGTKTDTQYF; cdr3_nt: TGTGCCAGCAGCTTAGTCGGGACTAAGACAGATACGCAGTATTTT; j_call: TRBJ2-3; clone_size: few; v_call: TRBV7-2; d_call: TRBD2
cdr3_aa: CASSPTGSHTDTQYF; cdr3_nt: TGTGCCAGCAGCCCGACAGGGTCTCACACAGATACGCAGTATTTT; j_call: TRBJ2-3; clone_size: NA; v_call: TRBV7-6; d_call: TRBD1
cdr3_aa: CATSTRGYPHISNQPQHF; cdr3_nt: TGTGCCACCAGCACGAGGGGCTACCCCCATATTAGCAATCAGCCCCAGCATTTT; j_call: TRBJ1-5; clone_size: NA; v_call: TRBV15; d_call: NA
cdr3_aa: CASSPKQASYGYTF; cdr3_nt: TGTGCCAGCTCACCCAAGCAGGCATCCTATGGCTACACCTTC; j_call: TRBJ1-2; clone_size: many; v_call: TRBV18; d_call: NA
cdr3_aa: CASSPGLATDTQYF; cdr3_nt: TGTGCCAGCAGCCCGGGACTAGCTACAGATACGCAGTATTTT; j_call: TRBJ2-3; clone_size: many; v_call: TRBV7-2; d_call: TRBD2
cdr3_aa: CASSKDGAATDEQYF; cdr3_nt: TGTGCCAGCAGCAAGGACGGCGCGGCCACTGACGAGCAGTACTTC; j_call: TRBJ2-7; clone_size: few; v_call: TRBV9; d_call: NA
cdr3_aa: CASSLDNQETQYF; cdr3_nt: TGTGCCAGCAGCCTAGATAACCAAGAGACCCAGTACTTC; j_call: TRBJ2-5; clone_size: NA; v_call: TRBV5-6; d_call: NA
cdr3_aa: CASSQYPQETQYF; cdr3_nt: TGTGCCAGCAGCCAGTACCCCCAAGAGACCCAGTACTTC; j_call: TRBJ2-5; clone_size: few; v_call: TRBV7-2; d_call: NA
cdr3_aa: CASSYGPPSSTDTQYF; cdr3_nt: TGTGCCAGCAGTTACGGCCCACCCAGTAGCACAGATACGCAGTATTTT; j_call: TRBJ2-3; clone_size: few; v_call: TRBV6-5; d_call: NA
cdr3_aa: CASSPEQGNTEAFF; cdr3_nt: TGTGCCAGCAGTCCAGAACAGGGGAACACTGAAGCTTTCTTT; j_call: TRBJ1-1; clone_size: many; v_call: TRBV9; d_call: NA
cdr3_aa: CASSRDSLSNQPQHF; cdr3_nt: TGTGCCAGCAGCCGGGACAGTCTTAGCAATCAGCCCCAGCATTTT; j_call: TRBJ1-5; clone_size: NA; v_call: TRBV12-3/TRBV12-4; d_call: TRBD1
cdr3_aa: CASSPLKGLAGRPYEQYF; cdr3_nt: TGTGCCAGCAGTCCACTGAAGGGACTAGCGGGGCGACCCTACGAGCAGTACTTC; j_call: TRBJ2-7; clone_size: few; v_call: TRBV28; d_call: TRBD2
cdr3_aa: CASSELVEQYF; cdr3_nt: TGTGCCAGCAGCGAATTAGTGGAACAGTACTTC; j_call: TRBJ2-7; clone_size: NA; v_call: TRBV7-2; d_call: NA
cdr3_aa: CATSDKGYEQYF; cdr3_nt: TGTGCCACCAGTGATAAGGGCTACGAGCAGTACTTC; j_call: TRBJ2-7; clone_size: NA; v_call: TRBV24-1; d_call: NA
cdr3_aa: CASKRTDAYEQYF; cdr3_nt: TGCGCCAGTAAAAGGACGGATGCCTACGAGCAGTACTTC; j_call: TRBJ2-7; clone_size: many; v_call: TRBV5-1; d_call: NA
cdr3_aa: CASSPFAPRSYNEQFF; cdr3_nt: TGTGCCAGCTCACCCTTCGCCCCCCGCTCCTACAATGAGCAGTTCTTC; j_call: TRBJ2-1; clone_size: NA; v_call: TRBV18; d_call: NA
cdr3_aa: CASSQQLAGEQFF; cdr3_nt: TGTGCCAGCAGCCAGCAACTAGCGGGAGAGCAGTTCTTC; j_call: TRBJ2-1; clone_size: NA; v_call: TRBV14; d_call: TRBD2
cdr3_aa: CASQGGQPQHF; cdr3_nt: TGTGCCAGCCAGGGGGGTCAGCCCCAGCATTTT; j_call: TRBJ1-5; clone_size: many; v_call: TRBV12-3/TRBV12-4; d_call: TRBD1
cdr3_aa: CASSLIALQYHNEQFF; cdr3_nt: TGTGCCAGCAGTTTAATCGCCCTCCAGTATCACAATGAGCAGTTCTTC; j_call: TRBJ2-1; clone_size: NA; v_call: TRBV28; d_call: NA
cdr3_aa: CASSLGDNQETQYF; cdr3_nt: TGCGCCAGCAGCTTAGGGGACAACCAAGAGACCCAGTACTTC; j_call: TRBJ2-5; clone_size: few; v_call: TRBV5-1; d_call: NA
cdr3_aa: CASSYGSRNQPQHF; cdr3_nt: TGTGCCAGCAGTTACGGCAGCCGCAATCAGCCCCAGCATTTT; j_call: TRBJ1-5; clone_size: NA; v_call: TRBV6-5; d_call: NA
cdr3_aa: CSATGDSYNEQFF; cdr3_nt: TGCAGTGCTACGGGAGACTCCTACAATGAGCAGTTCTTC; j_call: TRBJ2-1; clone_size: few; v_call: TRBV20-1; d_call: NA
cdr3_aa: CASSLDMNNEQFF; cdr3_nt: TGTGCCAGCAGCTTAGACATGAACAATGAGCAGTTCTTC; j_call: TRBJ2-1; clone_size: few; v_call: TRBV7-2; d_call: NA
cdr3_aa: CASSLIGRGSYEQYF; cdr3_nt: TGCGCCAGCAGCTTGATTGGCAGGGGCTCCTACGAGCAGTACTTC; j_call: TRBJ2-7; clone_size: NA; v_call: TRBV5-1; d_call: NA
cdr3_aa: CASSLNAHLQSTDTQYF; cdr3_nt: TGTGCCAGCAGCTTAAACGCTCACCTGCAGAGCACAGATACGCAGTATTTT; j_call: TRBJ2-3; clone_size: few; v_call: TRBV7-9; d_call: NA
cdr3_aa: CASSSRGPRGEQFF; cdr3_nt: TGTGCCAGCAGCTCCCGAGGGCCGCGGGGTGAGCAGTTCTTC; j_call: TRBJ2-1; clone_size: few; v_call: TRBV13; d_call: NA
cdr3_aa: CASSLTLSGRETQYF; cdr3_nt: TGTGCCAGCAGCTTAACACTATCGGGGCGGGAGACCCAGTACTTC; j_call: TRBJ2-5; clone_size: NA; v_call: TRBV7-9; d_call: NA
cdr3_aa: CSATGRGPGEQYF; cdr3_nt: TGCAGTGCCACAGGCAGGGGGCCGGGGGAGCAGTACTTC; j_call: TRBJ2-7; clone_size: NA; v_call: TRBV20-1; d_call: TRBD1
cdr3_aa: CATSDMGQDYGYTF; cdr3_nt: TGTGCCACCAGTGATATGGGACAGGACTATGGCTACACCTTC; j_call: TRBJ1-2; clone_size: NA; v_call: TRBV24-1; d_call: TRBD1
cdr3_aa: CASSLGQPSTDTQYF; cdr3_nt: TGTGCCAGCAGCTTGGGACAGCCTAGCACAGATACGCAGTATTTT; j_call: TRBJ2-3; clone_size: many; v_call: TRBV13; d_call: TRBD1
cdr3_aa: CASRSRGGRNQETQYF; cdr3_nt: TGCGCCAGCAGATCCCGAGGGGGCAGAAACCAAGAGACCCAGTACTTC; j_call: TRBJ2-5; clone_size: many; v_call: TRBV5-1; d_call: TRBD1
cdr3_aa: CASSLSAGVRETQYF; cdr3_nt: TGTGCCAGCAGCTTATCCGCGGGAGTACGAGAGACCCAGTACTTC; j_call: TRBJ2-5; clone_size: NA; v_call: TRBV7-8; d_call: TRBD2
cdr3_aa: CASSFGEQPQHF; cdr3_nt: TGTGCCAGCAGTTTCGGCGAACAGCCCCAGCATTTT; j_call: TRBJ1-5; clone_size: few; v_call: TRBV12-3/TRBV12-4; d_call: NA
cdr3_aa: CASSGGMTQLETQYF; cdr3_nt: TGCGCCAGCAGCGGCGGGATGACTCAATTAGAGACCCAGTACTTC; j_call: TRBJ2-5; clone_size: few; v_call: TRBV5-1; d_call: NA
cdr3_aa: CASSTYRDRGFDEQFF; cdr3_nt: TGTGCCAGCAGTACCTACCGGGACAGGGGTTTTGATGAGCAGTTCTTC; j_call: TRBJ2-1; clone_size: NA; v_call: TRBV27; d_call: TRBD1
cdr3_aa: CASSFDGRDRETQYF; cdr3_nt: TGCGCCAGCAGCTTTGACGGCAGGGACAGAGAGACCCAGTACTTC; j_call: TRBJ2-5; clone_size: NA; v_call: TRBV5-1; d_call: TRBD1
cdr3_aa: CASIGPIQGNTIYF; cdr3_nt: TGTGCCAGCATCGGTCCGATACAGGGAAACACCATATATTTT; j_call: TRBJ1-3; clone_size: few; v_call: TRBV2; d_call: NA
cdr3_aa: CASSQWGGRDEQYF; cdr3_nt: TGTGCCAGCAGCCAGTGGGGCGGGAGGGACGAGCAGTACTTC; j_call: TRBJ2-7; clone_size: few; v_call: TRBV7-9; d_call: TRBD2
cdr3_aa: CASSLAGPTQYF; cdr3_nt: TGTGCCAGCAGTTTAGCGGGGCCAACCCAGTACTTC; j_call: TRBJ2-5; clone_size: few; v_call: TRBV12-3/TRBV12-4; d_call: NA
cdr3_aa: CASSFREIQETQYF; cdr3_nt: TGTGCCAGCAGCTTCAGGGAGATCCAAGAGACCCAGTACTTC; j_call: TRBJ2-5; clone_size: few; v_call: TRBV5-5; d_call: NA
cdr3_aa: CASSRDVFTDTQYF; cdr3_nt: TGTGCCAGCAGCAGGGATGTTTTCACAGATACGCAGTATTTT; j_call: TRBJ2-3; clone_size: few; v_call: TRBV5-4; d_call: NA
cdr3_aa: CASTPGQGHSGKQYF; cdr3_nt: TGTGCCAGCACACCGGGACAGGGTCACTCGGGGAAGCAGTACTTC; j_call: TRBJ2-7; clone_size: many; v_call: TRBV12-3/TRBV12-4; d_call: TRBD1
cdr3_aa: CASSRTFQSPEQYF; cdr3_nt: TGTGCCAGCAGTAGGACCTTTCAGTCCCCCGAGCAGTACTTC; j_call: TRBJ2-7; clone_size: NA; v_call: TRBV6-4; d_call: NA
cdr3_aa: CSADRENTGELFF; cdr3_nt: TGCAGTGCTGACAGGGAGAACACCGGGGAGCTGTTTTTT; j_call: TRBJ2-2; clone_size: few; v_call: TRBV20-1; d_call: TRBD1
cdr3_aa: CASTSVANTGELFF; cdr3_nt: TGTGCCAGTACTAGCGTAGCGAACACCGGGGAGCTGTTTTTT; j_call: TRBJ2-2; clone_size: few; v_call: TRBV7-9; d_call: TRBD2
cdr3_aa: CASSEAYSSGVPYEQYF; cdr3_nt: TGTGCCAGCAGTGAAGCTTATTCCAGCGGGGTACCCTACGAGCAGTACTTC; j_call: TRBJ2-7; clone_size: NA; v_call: TRBV2; d_call: TRBD2
cdr3_aa: CATSRDGIFYEQYF; cdr3_nt: TGTGCCACCAGCAGAGACGGAATTTTCTACGAGCAGTACTTC; j_call: TRBJ2-7; clone_size: few; v_call: TRBV15; d_call: NA
cdr3_aa: CASSLVSSGGANEQFF; cdr3_nt: TGCGCCAGCAGCTTGGTCTCTAGCGGGGGGGCCAATGAGCAGTTCTTC; j_call: TRBJ2-1; clone_size: many; v_call: TRBV5-1; d_call: TRBD2
cdr3_aa: CASSFGQGVWNSPLHF; cdr3_nt: TGTGCCAGCAGTTTCGGACAGGGCGTTTGGAATTCACCCCTCCACTTT; j_call: TRBJ1-6; clone_size: NA; v_call: TRBV2; d_call: TRBD1
cdr3_aa: CASSQDLQGSKNIQYF; cdr3_nt: TGTGCCAGCAGCCAAGATCTGCAGGGGAGCAAAAACATTCAGTACTTC; j_call: TRBJ2-4; clone_size: few; v_call: TRBV4-2; d_call: NA
cdr3_aa: CASSLLAGDFTDTQYF; cdr3_nt: TGTGCCAGCAGCTTGCTAGCGGGAGATTTTACAGATACGCAGTATTTT; j_call: TRBJ2-3; clone_size: NA; v_call: TRBV7-2; d_call: TRBD2
cdr3_aa: CASSLVSGGANRNTGELFF; cdr3_nt: TGCGCCAGCAGCTTGGTCAGCGGGGGGGCCAACAGAAACACCGGGGAGCTGTTTTTT; j_call: TRBJ2-2; clone_size: few; v_call: TRBV5-1; d_call: TRBD2